This T cell receptor (beta chain) stems from a study of neoadjuvant nivolumab and ipilimumab in lung cancer. Overall study findings and caveats: Compared with tumor-adjacent uninvolved lung, resected tumors showed greater richness and clonality. TCR receptors were sequenced in few samples.

This clone was picked up one time. What it recognizes is unknown. Mismatch with germline at one junction end may stem from a read error. Germline V gene data show CDR1 as SGHNT and CDR2 as YYREEE (reference sequence). The CDR3 is 15 amino acids. Data came from immunoSEQ multiplex PCR; TCRdb stores just in-frame clones and leaves some out. Here the sample spans roughly 18,000 clones, around 86% being singletons. This TCR was recovered from an adult with non-small cell lung cancer. The chain uses TRBV5-4 and TRBJ1-1; TRBD1 is a possible D gene (6 bases). Specimen: peripheral blood, collected before neoadjuvant nivolumab, alone or with ipilimumab. The CDR3 is CASSLDSGLDTEAFF. CDR3 in DNA: TGTGCCAGCAGTTTGGACAGCGGTCTTGACACTGAAGCTTTCTTT.